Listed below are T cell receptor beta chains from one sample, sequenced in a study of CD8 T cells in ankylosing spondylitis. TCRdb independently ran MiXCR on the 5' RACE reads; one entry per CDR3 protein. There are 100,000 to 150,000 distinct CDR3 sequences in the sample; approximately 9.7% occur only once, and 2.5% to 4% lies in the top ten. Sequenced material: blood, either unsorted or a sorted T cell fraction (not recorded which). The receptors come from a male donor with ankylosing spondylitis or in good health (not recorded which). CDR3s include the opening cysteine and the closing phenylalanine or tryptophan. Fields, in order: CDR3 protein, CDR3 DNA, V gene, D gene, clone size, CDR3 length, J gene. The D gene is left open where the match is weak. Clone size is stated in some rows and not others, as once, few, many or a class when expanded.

CDR3: CASSFGGGGGYEQYF
DNA: TGTGCCAGCAGCTTTGGCGGAGGGGGTGGATACGAGCAGTACTTC
V: TRBV5-6
D: .
size: few
length: 15
J: TRBJ2-7

CDR3: CATSRRVDSRQETQYF
DNA: TGTGCCACCAGCAGACGTGTAGACTCAAGGCAAGAGACCCAGTACTTC
V: TRBV15
D: .
size: many
length: 16
J: TRBJ2-5

CDR3: CASSLPGLAGGETQYF
DNA: TGTGCCAGCAGCCTTCCGGGACTAGCGGGGGGAGAGACCCAGTACTTC
V: TRBV7-2
D: TRBD2
size: .
length: 16
J: TRBJ2-5

CDR3: CASREKPQGARGNTIYF
DNA: TGTGCCAGCAGAGAAAAGCCACAGGGGGCGCGGGGAAACACCATATATTTT
V: TRBV6-1
D: TRBD1
size: .
length: 17
J: TRBJ1-3

CDR3: CASSQRTVDQPQHF
DNA: TGCGCCAGCAGCCAGAGAACCGTAGATCAGCCCCAGCATTTT
V: TRBV4-3
D: .
size: .
length: 14
J: TRBJ1-5

CDR3: CASSFSNTQYF
DNA: TGCGCCAGCAGCTTTTCGAATACGCAGTATTTT
V: TRBV5-1
D: .
size: many
length: 11
J: TRBJ2-3

CDR3: CASSPGGWSGNSKNIQYF
DNA: TGTGCCAGCAGCCCTGGCGGGTGGAGCGGGAACTCAAAAAACATTCAGTACTTC
V: TRBV12-3/TRBV12-4
D: TRBD2
size: few
length: 18
J: TRBJ2-4

CDR3: CASSGRTTRENIQYF
DNA: TGTGCCAGCAGCGGACGGACGACGAGGGAAAACATTCAGTACTTC
V: TRBV9
D: .
size: many
length: 15
J: TRBJ2-4

CDR3: CSAIRVSAGSSYNEQFF
DNA: TGCAGTGCTATCAGGGTGTCAGCGGGAAGCTCCTACAATGAGCAGTTCTTC
V: TRBV20-1
D: TRBD2
size: few
length: 17
J: TRBJ2-1

CDR3: CASSLSTLEGYNEQFF
DNA: TGTGCCAGCAGTTTATCAACGCTAGAGGGCTACAATGAGCAGTTCTTC
V: TRBV27
D: .
size: .
length: 16
J: TRBJ2-1

CDR3: CASSFAGVGNGELFF
DNA: TGCGCCAGCAGCTTCGCGGGAGTGGGAAACGGGGAGCTGTTTTTT
V: TRBV5-1
D: TRBD2
size: many
length: 15
J: TRBJ2-2

CDR3: CSARVRQAGGPGEQYF
DNA: TGCAGTGCTAGAGTCCGACAAGCGGGAGGGCCCGGGGAGCAGTACTTC
V: TRBV20-1
D: TRBD2
size: many
length: 16
J: TRBJ2-7

CDR3: CASTGGVGTGELFF
DNA: TGTGCCAGCACCGGTGGGGTAGGCACCGGGGAGCTGTTTTTT
V: TRBV12-3/TRBV12-4
D: .
size: few
length: 14
J: TRBJ2-2

CDR3: CSVGGKISSYNEQFF
DNA: TGCAGCGTTGGGGGTAAAATCAGCTCCTACAATGAGCAGTTCTTC
V: TRBV29-1
D: .
size: many
length: 15
J: TRBJ2-1

CDR3: CASSQRLRTGPGLAGYEQYF
DNA: TGTGCCAGCAGCCAAAGGTTAAGGACAGGACCGGGACTAGCGGGCTACGAGCAGTACTTC
V: TRBV3-1
D: TRBD2
size: many
length: 20
J: TRBJ2-7

CDR3: CASSRGLNYEQYF
DNA: TGTGCCAGCAGCCGCGGACTGAACTACGAGCAGTACTTC
V: TRBV7-9
D: .
size: many
length: 13
J: TRBJ2-7

CDR3: CSAGILGETQYF
DNA: TGCAGTGCTGGCATCCTGGGGGAGACCCAGTACTTC
V: TRBV20-1
D: .
size: few
length: 12
J: TRBJ2-5

CDR3: CASSSSATGESYEQYF
DNA: TGCGCCAGCAGCTCATCAGCGACAGGGGAGTCCTACGAGCAGTACTTC
V: TRBV4-3
D: TRBD1
size: few
length: 16
J: TRBJ2-7

CDR3: CASSEQGGSDTQYF
DNA: TGTGCCAGCAGCGAACAGGGGGGCTCAGATACGCAGTATTTT
V: TRBV6-4
D: TRBD1
size: many
length: 14
J: TRBJ2-3

CDR3: CATSDPGTDGTDTQYF
DNA: TGTGCCACCAGTGATCCCGGGACCGACGGCACAGATACGCAGTATTTT
V: TRBV24-1
D: .
size: few
length: 16
J: TRBJ2-3

CDR3: CATSRDSSENQPQHF
DNA: TGTGCCACCAGCAGAGATTCGTCAGAGAATCAGCCCCAGCATTTT
V: TRBV15
D: .
size: many
length: 15
J: TRBJ1-5

CDR3: CSVDGGYNEQFF
DNA: TGCAGCGTTGACGGGGGTTACAATGAGCAGTTCTTC
V: TRBV29-1
D: .
size: many
length: 12
J: TRBJ2-1

CDR3: CASSSTGQGGTDTQYF
DNA: TGTGCCAGCAGCTCCACCGGCCAGGGGGGTACAGATACGCAGTATTTT
V: TRBV7-9
D: .
size: few
length: 16
J: TRBJ2-3

CDR3: CASIGGIGSTFGEQYF
DNA: TGTGCCAGCATCGGGGGGATCGGGAGCACGTTCGGCGAGCAGTACTTC
V: TRBV7-9
D: TRBD2
size: .
length: 16
J: TRBJ2-7

CDR3: CSTRTGRETQYF
DNA: TGCAGCACTCGGACAGGACGAGAGACCCAGTACTTC
V: TRBV29-1
D: TRBD1
size: many
length: 12
J: TRBJ2-5

CDR3: CSARQLASGANVLTF
DNA: TGCAGTGCTAGACAACTAGCTTCTGGGGCCAACGTCCTGACTTTC
V: TRBV20-1
D: .
size: .
length: 15
J: TRBJ2-6

CDR3: CASSPRDTNTEAFF
DNA: TGTGCCAGCAGCCCCCGGGACACGAACACTGAAGCTTTCTTT
V: TRBV3-1
D: .
size: .
length: 14
J: TRBJ1-1

CDR3: CSASLYEQYF
DNA: TGCAGTGCTAGCCTCTACGAGCAGTACTTC
V: TRBV20-1
D: .
size: many
length: 10
J: TRBJ2-7

CDR3: CASSLSTGKETQYF
DNA: TGCGCCAGCAGCTTGTCCACGGGAAAAGAGACCCAGTACTTC
V: TRBV5-1
D: .
size: many
length: 14
J: TRBJ2-5

CDR3: CASSLSQAGKETQYF
DNA: TGTGCCAGCAGTTTAAGTCAGGCGGGCAAAGAGACCCAGTACTTC
V: TRBV28
D: .
size: many
length: 15
J: TRBJ2-5

CDR3: CASTSATSGESWKTQYF
DNA: TGTGCCAGCACCAGCGCGACTAGCGGGGAGTCCTGGAAGACCCAGTACTTC
V: TRBV28
D: TRBD2
size: .
length: 17
J: TRBJ2-5

CDR3: CASSYGSPGQTTYEQYF
DNA: TGTGCCAGCAGTTACGGATCCCCGGGACAGACAACCTACGAGCAGTACTTC
V: TRBV6-5
D: TRBD1
size: many
length: 17
J: TRBJ2-7

CDR3: CASTATGGPLHF
DNA: TGTGCCAGCACCGCGACAGGGGGACCCCTCCACTTT
V: TRBV12-3/TRBV12-4
D: TRBD1
size: .
length: 12
J: TRBJ1-6

CDR3: CASSRQGMSVSYEQYF
DNA: TGTGCCAGCTCTCGACAGGGAATGAGTGTTAGCTACGAGCAGTACTTC
V: TRBV18
D: TRBD1
size: many
length: 16
J: TRBJ2-7

CDR3: CASSLMGPGAGQPQHF
DNA: TGTGCCAGCAGTTTAATGGGTCCGGGGGCGGGTCAGCCCCAGCATTTT
V: TRBV27
D: .
size: .
length: 16
J: TRBJ1-5

CDR3: CASSTQPGQGLRELFF
DNA: TGTGCCAGCAGTACCCAACCGGGACAGGGGTTACGGGAGCTGTTTTTT
V: TRBV6-1
D: TRBD1
size: .
length: 16
J: TRBJ2-2

CDR3: CAAGREWDTEAFF
DNA: TGTGCCGCGGGCAGGGAATGGGACACTGAAGCTTTCTTT
V: TRBV19
D: .
size: many
length: 13
J: TRBJ1-1

CDR3: CASSQDVVDYEQYF
DNA: TGCGCCAGCAGCCAAGACGTCGTGGACTACGAGCAGTACTTC
V: TRBV4-3
D: .
size: many
length: 14
J: TRBJ2-7

CDR3: CASSYRKNTEAFF
DNA: TGTGCCAGCAGTTACAGGAAGAACACTGAAGCTTTCTTT
V: TRBV6-2/TRBV6-3
D: .
size: once
length: 13
J: TRBJ1-1

CDR3: CASSRDREGYTF
DNA: TGTGCCAGCAGCAGAGACAGGGAAGGCTACACCTTC
V: TRBV7-2
D: TRBD1
size: many
length: 12
J: TRBJ1-2

CDR3: CASSHSGGLSGANVLTF
DNA: TGTGCCAGCAGCCATTCCGGGGGGCTGTCTGGGGCCAACGTCCTGACTTTC
V: TRBV7-3
D: .
size: few
length: 17
J: TRBJ2-6

CDR3: CASSFNRDTGELFF
DNA: TGTGCCAGCAGCTTCAACAGGGACACCGGGGAGCTGTTTTTT
V: TRBV7-2
D: .
size: many
length: 14
J: TRBJ2-2

CDR3: CASSPTSGNTGELFF
DNA: TGCGCCAGCAGCCCCACTAGCGGTAACACCGGGGAGCTGTTTTTT
V: TRBV5-1
D: TRBD2
size: many
length: 15
J: TRBJ2-2

CDR3: CSASKSAQETQYF
DNA: TGCAGTGCTAGTAAATCTGCGCAAGAGACCCAGTACTTC
V: TRBV20-1
D: .
size: few
length: 13
J: TRBJ2-5

CDR3: CAWSQVGTEAFF
DNA: TGTGCCTGGAGTCAGGTGGGCACTGAAGCTTTCTTT
V: TRBV30
D: .
size: many
length: 12
J: TRBJ1-1

CDR3: CASSSSREAFF
DNA: TGTGCCAGCAGTTCAAGCAGGGAAGCTTTCTTT
V: TRBV28
D: .
size: many
length: 11
J: TRBJ1-1

CDR3: CASSTGLAQYNEQFF
DNA: TGCGCCAGCAGCACCGGACTAGCGCAATACAATGAGCAGTTCTTC
V: TRBV5-1
D: TRBD2
size: many
length: 15
J: TRBJ2-1

CDR3: CASSYLAGGNNEQFF
DNA: TGCGCCAGCAGCTACTTAGCCGGAGGGAACAATGAGCAGTTCTTC
V: TRBV5-1
D: .
size: many
length: 15
J: TRBJ2-1

CDR3: CASSSLGGAGEKLFF
DNA: TGTGCCAGCAGCTCCCTCGGGGGGGCCGGTGAAAAACTGTTTTTT
V: TRBV7-9
D: .
size: many
length: 15
J: TRBJ1-4

CDR3: CASSPLRLAAETQYF
DNA: TGTGCCAGCAGTCCCCTAAGACTAGCGGCGGAGACCCAGTACTTC
V: TRBV27
D: TRBD2
size: many
length: 15
J: TRBJ2-5

CDR3: CASSQDSSGVIYFYNEQFF
DNA: TGCGCCAGCAGCCAAGATAGTAGCGGGGTTATTTATTTTTACAATGAGCAGTTCTTC
V: TRBV4-1
D: TRBD2
size: many
length: 19
J: TRBJ2-1

CDR3: CASRRTQNYGYTF
DNA: TGTGCCAGCAGACGGACACAGAACTATGGCTACACCTTC
V: TRBV6-1
D: .
size: .
length: 13
J: TRBJ1-2

CDR3: CSANGLAGNNEQFF
DNA: TGCAGTGCAAACGGACTAGCGGGAAACAATGAGCAGTTCTTC
V: TRBV20-1
D: TRBD2
size: many
length: 14
J: TRBJ2-1

CDR3: CASSPLPGTGELFF
DNA: TGCGCCAGCAGCCCGCTTCCGGGGACCGGGGAGCTGTTTTTT
V: TRBV4-3
D: .
size: many
length: 14
J: TRBJ2-2

CDR3: CASSEAGGGFASYNEQFF
DNA: TGTGCCAGCAGTGAAGCGGGTGGGGGCTTCGCCTCCTACAATGAGCAGTTCTTC
V: TRBV2
D: .
size: .
length: 18
J: TRBJ2-1

CDR3: CASSPQGAGETQYF
DNA: TGTGCCAGCAGTCCTCAGGGGGCGGGTGAGACCCAGTACTTC
V: TRBV28
D: TRBD1
size: many
length: 14
J: TRBJ2-5

CDR3: CASSRSWQNYEQYF
DNA: TGTGCCAGCAGCAGGAGTTGGCAGAACTACGAGCAGTACTTC
V: TRBV7-2
D: .
size: many
length: 14
J: TRBJ2-7

CDR3: CASSAPQGGNQETQYF
DNA: TGTGCCAGCAGCGCTCCCCAAGGGGGAAACCAAGAGACCCAGTACTTC
V: TRBV9
D: .
size: many
length: 16
J: TRBJ2-5

CDR3: CASSLDLTWRGTQYF
DNA: TGTGCCAGCAGCTTGGATTTGACGTGGCGGGGGACCCAGTACTTC
V: TRBV5-5
D: .
size: few
length: 15
J: TRBJ2-5